In its sample, the clone carrying this T cell receptor (beta chain) was seen a few times. TCRdb used MiXCR to reprocess the 5' RACE reads, holding one entry per CDR3 protein. The sample has under 85,000 distinct CDR3 sequences, 11% to 15% seen once. This record comes from a study of early T cells in non-severe SARS-CoV-2 infection. V was pared by 4 bases and J by 8 bases, with 13 bases between. CDR1 and CDR2 (germline): SGHKS, YYEKEE (reference sequence). The CDR3 runs to 13 residues. This chain uses TRBV5-5 with TRBJ1-3; D remains ambiguous. The specimen was whole blood. This receptor was identified in an adult who was a healthcare worker with PCR-confirmed SARS-CoV-2 infection or an uninfected control (not recorded which). The CDR3 here is CASSNYVVDTIYF. DNA of the CDR3: TGTGCCAGCAGCAATTACGTCGTGGACACCATATATTTT.